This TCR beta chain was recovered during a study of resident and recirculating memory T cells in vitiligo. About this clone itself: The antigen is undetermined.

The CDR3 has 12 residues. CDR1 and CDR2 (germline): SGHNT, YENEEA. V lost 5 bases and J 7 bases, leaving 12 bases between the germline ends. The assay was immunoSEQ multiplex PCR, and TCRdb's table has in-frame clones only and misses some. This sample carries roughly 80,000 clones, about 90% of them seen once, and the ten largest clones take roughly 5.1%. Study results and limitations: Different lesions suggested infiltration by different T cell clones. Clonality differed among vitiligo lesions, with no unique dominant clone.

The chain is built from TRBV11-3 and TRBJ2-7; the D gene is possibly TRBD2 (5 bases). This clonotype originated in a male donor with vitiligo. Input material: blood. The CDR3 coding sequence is TGTGCCAGCAGCCTACTCTCGGGAGAGCAGTACTTC. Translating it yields CASSLLSGEQYF.